This TCR beta chain was sequenced in a study of T cell clonotyping in hematopoietic cell transplantation. Study findings and constraints: Broader posttransplant TCR repertoire diversity was predicted by graft donor and pretransplant recipient Inverse Simpson Index values. Cells were unsorted, so CD4 and CD8 contributions were not separated.

Germline CDR1 LGHNA, CDR2 YSLEER. The CDR3 runs 14 residues. The V and J ends lost 1 base and 4 bases respectively, with 10 bases between them. Samples: about 28 days before transplant, then days 30, 100 and 180 after. Clones were read by immunoSEQ multiplex PCR, and TCRdb kept only the in-frame ones, dropping some. The repertoire holds about 29,000 clones, with approximately 90% as singletons. Comments on this clone: Its antigen is currently unknown.

This clonotype originated in a female patient between 50 and 59 years old who had an allogeneic stem cell transplant from a related donor, so the T cells may come from the graft donor. Some clones in this sample may be carry-over from other donors' samples. The specimen comprised PBMCs, sampled 100 days after allogeneic stem cell transplant. J is TRBJ1-2 and V is TRBV4-3; D call uncertain. The CDR3 is CASSQAEGSYGYTF. CDR3 DNA sequence: TGCGCCAGCAGCCAAGCGGAGGGTAGCTATGGCTACACCTTC.